Below are 11 T cell receptor beta chains sequenced from a single sample in a study of shared T cell receptors in the human thymus. Only in-frame clones appear in the TCRdb table, and some are missing; sequencing was by immunoSEQ multiplex PCR. The sample has about 380,000 clones; around 95% are singletons. Sequencing input: thymocytes. The receptors were sampled from a human donor.

This chain links TRBV28 with TRBJ1-4, with TRBD1 as a possible D gene (5 bases). The CDR3 runs to 13 residues. Germline V gene sequence: CDR1 MDHEN, CDR2 SYDVKM. V was shortened by 6 bases and J by 4 bases, with 9 bases between the two germline ends. The CDR3: CASRQVLNEKLFF. The CDR3 bases are TGTGCCAGCAGACAGGTCCTTAATGAAAAACTGTTTTTT.

The J gene is TRBJ2-1, the V gene TRBV15; possible D gene TRBD2, 6 bases. V was clipped by 0 bases and J by 7 bases, with 7 bases between them. The CDR3 contains 13 residues. Germline V gene sequence: CDR1 LNHNV, CDR2 YYDKDF (reference sequence). The CDR3, as DNA: TGTGCCACCAGCAGAGAAGGGAGGAATGAGCAGTTCTTC. As protein: CATSREGRNEQFF.

CDR3 sequence (DNA): TGTGCCAGCAGCTTAGACCCGCATCTAGCGCTTAGCACAGATACGCAGTATTTT. This translates into CASSLDPHLALSTDTQYF. The rearrangement joins TRBV7-6 to TRBJ2-3, with D possibly TRBD2 on 6 matching bases. CDR1 and CDR2 from the germline V gene are SGHVS and FNYEAQ. Between the trimmed V and J ends, which lost 1 base and 0 bases, there was a span of 17 bases. This CDR3 spans 18 amino acids.

The sample holds one count of this clone. This chain joins TRBV27 and TRBJ2-7; a weak D match, TRBD2 (7 bases). This CDR3 comprises 16 residues. Trimming removed 0 bases at V and 5 bases at J, with 17 bases between. Germline V gene sequence: CDR1 MNHEY, CDR2 SMNVEV (reference sequence). DNA of the CDR3: TGTGCCAGCAGTTTATCGCGGGCTAAAGGGGGGGACGAGCAGTACTTC. This encodes CASSLSRAKGGDEQYF.

The chain recombines TRBV15 with TRBJ1-4; D remains ambiguous. The germline CDR1 and CDR2 sequences are LNHNV and YYDKDF (reference sequence). The CDR3 sequence is 12 residues long. CDR3 nucleotides: TGTGCGGTGAGGGCAGTTAATGAAAAACTGTTTTTT. As protein: CAVRAVNEKLFF.

This clone has a single count. This CDR3 is CANSIRERTGELFF. As DNA, the CDR3 is TGTGCCAACTCCATCAGGGAACGCACCGGGGAGCTGTTTTTT. The chain recombines TRBV2 with TRBJ2-2; D possibly corresponds to TRBD1 (5 bases). Trimming stripped 10 bases from V and 4 bases from J, with 16 bases between. The V gene's germline CDR1 is SNHLY and CDR2 FYNNEI. This CDR3 comprises 14 residues.

The count of this clone is one. The V and J genes are TRBV7-2 and TRBJ2-1, with 8 bases identical to TRBD2. V shed 3 bases and J 9 bases; nucleotides not matched to a gene: 16. The CDR3 length is 17 residues. Germline values: CDR1 SGHTA, CDR2 FQGNSA. CDR3 nucleotide sequence: TGTGCCAGCAGCTTTCCGTTGCTAGCGGGTCCCAGGGGTGAGCAGTTCTTC. Translation: CASSFPLLAGPRGEQFF.

This chain links TRBV7-6 with TRBJ2-1; 13 bases map to TRBD2. This CDR3 is 18 amino acids long. Per the germline V gene, CDR1 is SGHVS and CDR2 is FNYEAQ. V was clipped by 5 bases and J by 4 bases; unmatched bases: 11. The DNA of the CDR3 is TGTGCCAGCAGCCCTACAGGACTAGCGGGAGTAGTATACAATGAGCAGTTCTTC. Translated: CASSPTGLAGVVYNEQFF.

The chain is built from TRBV30 and TRBJ2-7; 7 bases are a match to TRBD2. The V and J ends lost 6 bases and 4 bases, in that order; junction bases with no gene match: 9. The CDR3 is made up of 13 amino acids. CDR1 is GTSNPN and CDR2 is SVGIG in the germline V gene (reference sequence). The CDR3 coding sequence is TGTGCCTGTTCCCATCGGGAGGAATACGAGCAGTACTTC. Its protein product is CACSHREEYEQYF.

This chain uses TRBV11-2 with TRBJ1-2; D is unclear. Trimming removed 1 base from V and 5 bases from J, with 2 bases in between. CDR3 length equals 11 residues. Germline V gene lookup returns CDR1 SGHAT and CDR2 FQNNGV. Here the CDR3 reads CASSLGYGYTF. CDR3 bases: TGTGCCAGCAGCTTAGGGTATGGCTACACCTTC. The full variable domain, with the rest looked up from reference TRBV11-2 and TRBJ1-2, is EAGVAQSPRYKIIEKRQSVAFWCNPISGHATLYWYQQILGQGPKLLIQFQNNGVVDDSQLPKDRFSAERLKGVDSTLKIQPAKLEDSAVYLCASSLGYGYTFGSGTRLTVV.

This rearrangement joins TRBV15 to TRBJ2-5, with 7 positions matching TRBD2. Germline trimming cut 0 bases from V and 3 bases from J; bases unmatched to any gene: 1. CDR3 length: 14 residues. Germline V gene lookup returns CDR1 LNHNV and CDR2 YYDKDF (reference sequence). The CDR3 protein is CATSRDRGEETQYF. CDR3 in DNA: TGTGCCACCAGCAGAGATCGGGGGGAAGAGACCCAGTACTTC.